The 2 T cell receptor beta chains reported below all come from one sample, sequenced in a study of spatial heterogeneity in lung cancer (dated by TCRdb to about 2019). The time point label, read with the paper, signifies: sample taken at primary tumor resection. The investigation overall reported the following: The number of expanded intratumoral alpha and beta TCRs correlated with the tumor nonsynonymous mutation count.

Antigens of these TCRs are unknown. Libraries were made using 5' RACE. Sequenced using a NextSeq 500. TCRdb's own reprocessing of the public reads used fastp at Q25 and MiXCR and kept productive beta chains. All rows with the same CDR3 protein become a single entry with the most common DNA and genes. The sample table holds approximately 94,000 distinct CDR3 sequences, of which under 4.5% were seen once. The ten largest clones represent about 20% of the sample. This sample comprised lung tumor tissue, obtained at surgery. Receptors originate from a male donor with early-stage non-small cell lung cancer.

This clonotype has a handful of counts. V usage is TRBV27 and J usage is TRBJ2-7; perhaps TRBD1 as D (6 bases). The germline CDR1 and CDR2 sequences are MNHEY and SMNVEV (reference sequence). Trimming removed 6 bases from V and 4 bases from J, with 16 bases in between. This CDR3 region has 14 residues. The CDR3 nucleotides read TGTGCCAGCAGCACTAAGGGGGAGCGGTACGAGCAGTACTTC. As protein: CASSTKGERYEQYF.

This clonotype was counted at least ten times. The V and J genes are TRBV20-1 and TRBJ1-2; no definite D call. In germline, CDR1 is DFQATT, CDR2 SNEGSKA (reference sequence). The CDR3 is 13 amino acids. Trimming shortened V by 0 bases and J by 8 bases, and 13 bases separated the two germline ends. In DNA form, the CDR3 reads TGCAGTGCTAGAGATGGCCGGTCGGGGGGCTACACCTTC. This translates into CSARDGRSGGYTF.